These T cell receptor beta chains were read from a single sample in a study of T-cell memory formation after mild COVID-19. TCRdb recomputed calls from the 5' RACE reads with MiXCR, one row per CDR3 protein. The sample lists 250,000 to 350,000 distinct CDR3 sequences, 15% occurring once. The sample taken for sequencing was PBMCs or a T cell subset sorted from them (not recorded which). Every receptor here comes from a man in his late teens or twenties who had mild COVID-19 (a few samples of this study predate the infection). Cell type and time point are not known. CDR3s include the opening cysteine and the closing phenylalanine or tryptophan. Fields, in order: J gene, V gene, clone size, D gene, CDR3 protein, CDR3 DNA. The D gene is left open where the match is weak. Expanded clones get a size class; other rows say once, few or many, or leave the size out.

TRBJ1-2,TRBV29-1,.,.,CSVGSDLYGYTF,TGCAGCGTTGGTTCCGATCTCTATGGCTACACCTTC
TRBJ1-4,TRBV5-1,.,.,CASSLVGGTEKLFF,TGCGCCAGCAGCTTGGTTGGGGGGACTGAAAAACTGTTTTTT
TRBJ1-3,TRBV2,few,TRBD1,CASSFRDRAAGGNTIYF,TGTGCCAGCAGCTTCCGGGACAGGGCTGCGGGTGGAAACACCATATATTTT
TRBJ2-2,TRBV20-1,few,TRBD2,CISLAANTGELFF,TGCATCAGTCTAGCGGCGAACACCGGGGAGCTGTTTTTT
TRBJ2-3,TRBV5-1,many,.,CASSRLSDTQYF,TGCGCCAGCAGTCGGTTATCGGATACGCAGTATTTT
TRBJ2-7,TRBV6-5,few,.,CASSYGEAYEQYF,TGTGCCAGCAGTTACGGGGAGGCCTACGAGCAGTACTTC
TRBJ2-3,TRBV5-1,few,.,CASGNVEDGGLTDTQYF,TGCGCCAGCGGGAATGTCGAGGACGGGGGGCTTACAGATACGCAGTATTTT
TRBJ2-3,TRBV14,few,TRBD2,CASRRHQGGGNTDTQYF,TGTGCCAGCAGACGCCACCAGGGCGGGGGTAACACAGATACGCAGTATTTT
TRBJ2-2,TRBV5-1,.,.,CASSLYKETGELFF,TGCGCCAGCAGCTTGTATAAGGAGACCGGGGAGCTGTTTTTT
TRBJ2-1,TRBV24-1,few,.,CATSDSPGQGEGQFF,TGTGCCACCAGTGACTCCCCGGGCCAGGGTGAGGGGCAGTTCTTC
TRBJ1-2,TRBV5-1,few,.,CASSFTSTASYGYTF,TGCGCCAGCAGCTTTACGTCGACGGCTAGCTATGGCTACACCTTC
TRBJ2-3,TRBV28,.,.,CASSSPRTRTDTQYF,TGTGCCAGCAGTTCCCCCCGGACTCGCACAGATACGCAGTATTTT
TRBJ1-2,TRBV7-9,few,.,CASSLSQAYTF,TGTGCCAGCAGCTTATCCCAGGCTTACACCTTC
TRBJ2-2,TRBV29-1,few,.,CSVEAPRGGNTGELFF,TGCAGCGTTGAGGCCCCTAGAGGGGGGAACACCGGGGAGCTGTTTTTT
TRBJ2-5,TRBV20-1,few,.,CSARTQPETQYF,TGCAGTGCTAGAACGCAGCCGGAGACCCAGTACTTC
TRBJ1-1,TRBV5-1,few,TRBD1,CASSLGGTGVEAFF,TGCGCCAGCAGCTTGGGAGGGACAGGGGTCGAAGCTTTCTTT
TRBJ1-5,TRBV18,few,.,CASSLLADQPQHF,TGTGCCAGCTCCCTGTTGGCTGATCAGCCCCAGCATTTT
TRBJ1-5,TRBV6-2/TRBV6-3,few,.,CASVLGAGSNQPQHF,TGTGCCAGCGTTCTGGGAGCCGGTAGCAATCAGCCCCAGCATTTT
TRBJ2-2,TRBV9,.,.,CASSVKVPPGELFF,TGTGCCAGCAGCGTAAAGGTCCCCCCCGGGGAGCTGTTTTTT
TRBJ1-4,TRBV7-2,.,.,CASSLGTVEEKLFF,TGTGCCAGCAGCTTGGGGACGGTGGAAGAAAAACTGTTTTTT
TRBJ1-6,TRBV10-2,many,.,CASSESRQALNSPLHF,TGCGCCAGCAGTGAGTCCCGACAGGCCCTTAATTCACCCCTCCACTTT
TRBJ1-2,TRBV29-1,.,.,CSVGRLNYGYTF,TGCAGCGTGGGACGTTTGAACTATGGCTACACCTTC
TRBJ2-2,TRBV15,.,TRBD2,CATSQAGAHTGELFF,TGTGCCACCAGCCAAGCGGGGGCCCACACCGGGGAGCTGTTTTTT
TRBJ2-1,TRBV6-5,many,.,CASSAGRGSYNEQFF,TGTGCCAGCAGTGCCGGAAGGGGTTCCTACAATGAGCAGTTCTTC
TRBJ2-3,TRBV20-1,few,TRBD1,CSARAPGQGVYTQYF,TGCAGTGCTAGGGCCCCGGGACAGGGGGTTTATACGCAGTATTTT
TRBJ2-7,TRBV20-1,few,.,CSARQAGGSSPRYEQYF,TGCAGTGCGAGACAGGCCGGAGGGTCGTCCCCCCGCTACGAGCAGTACTTC
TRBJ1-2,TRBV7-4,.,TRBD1,CASSWGDRDYGYTF,TGTGCCAGCAGCTGGGGGGACAGGGACTATGGCTACACCTTC
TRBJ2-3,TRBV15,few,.,CATTEGHSTDTQYF,TGTGCCACTACCGAGGGGCATAGCACAGATACGCAGTATTTT
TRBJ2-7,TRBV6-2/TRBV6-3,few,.,CASSYSRSYEQYF,TGTGCCAGCAGTTACTCACGCTCCTACGAGCAGTACTTC
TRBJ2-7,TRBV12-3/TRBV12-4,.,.,CASSLGGGQYF,TGTGCCAGCAGCTTGGGGGGAGGGCAGTACTTC
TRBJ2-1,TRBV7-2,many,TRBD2,CASSPGLAGNNEQFF,TGTGCCAGCAGCCCCGGACTAGCGGGGAACAATGAGCAGTTCTTC
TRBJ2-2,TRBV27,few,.,CASSSGQGWNTGELFF,TGTGCCAGCAGTTCCGGACAAGGGTGGAACACCGGGGAGCTGTTTTTT
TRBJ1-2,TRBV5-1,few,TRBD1,CASSSTGDGYGYTF,TGCGCCAGCAGCTCAACAGGGGACGGCTATGGCTACACCTTC
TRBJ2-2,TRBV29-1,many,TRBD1,CSVPGQGYAGELFF,TGCAGCGTTCCGGGACAGGGGTATGCCGGGGAGCTGTTTTTT
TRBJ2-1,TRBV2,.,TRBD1,CASSEDRAIYNEQFF,TGTGCCAGCAGTGAGGACAGGGCTATTTACAATGAGCAGTTCTTC
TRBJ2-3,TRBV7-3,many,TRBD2,CASSFGLAVTDTQYF,TGTGCCAGCAGCTTCGGACTAGCGGTGACAGATACGCAGTATTTT
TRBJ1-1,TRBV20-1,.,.,CSAYPTGVNTEAFF,TGCAGTGCTTACCCCACGGGCGTGAACACTGAAGCTTTCTTT